This T cell receptor (beta chain) was obtained from a study of blood T cell repertoires in COVID-19. The protocol was immunoSEQ multiplex PCR, while the TCRdb copy is restricted to in-frame clones and leaves out a portion. The sample contains tens of thousands of clones, roughly nine tenths of which appear only once. Germline V gene sequence: CDR1 KGHSH, CDR2 LQKENI. This CDR3 contains 14 residues. V was clipped by 5 bases and J by 6 bases; unmatched bases: 7. Sequenced: peripheral blood. This sequence originates from a man aged 55 to 70 with acute or convalescent COVID-19. The rearrangement joins TRBV18 to TRBJ1-5; the match to TRBD1 covers 7 bases. The CDR3 DNA reads as TGTGCCAGCTCAGAGACGGACAGGTCTCAGCCCCAGCATTTT. It codes for CASSETDRSQPQHF.